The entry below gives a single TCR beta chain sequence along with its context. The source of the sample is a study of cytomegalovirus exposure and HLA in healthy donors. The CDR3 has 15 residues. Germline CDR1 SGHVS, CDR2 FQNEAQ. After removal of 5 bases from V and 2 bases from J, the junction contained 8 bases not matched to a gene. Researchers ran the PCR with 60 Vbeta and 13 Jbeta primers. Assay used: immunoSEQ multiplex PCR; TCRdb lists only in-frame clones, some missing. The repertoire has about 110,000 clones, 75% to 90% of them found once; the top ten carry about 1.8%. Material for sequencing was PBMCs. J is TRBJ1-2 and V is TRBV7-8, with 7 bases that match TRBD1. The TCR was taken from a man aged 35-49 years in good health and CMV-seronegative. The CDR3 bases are TGTGCCAGCAGCCTCCGGACAGGCCTAAACTATGGCTACACCTTC. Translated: CASSLRTGLNYGYTF.